This entry lists 21 T cell receptor beta chains sequenced from one sample in a study of CD8+ T cells in alopecia areata. Extraction and reverse transcription of RNA yielded cDNA as the sequencing template. Assay used: immunoSEQ multiplex PCR; TCRdb lists only in-frame clones, some missing. Of 100,000 to 150,000 clones in the sample, about 50% were seen once. Sequencing used NKG2D-low CD8+ T cells sorted from blood. Receptors were obtained from a human donor with alopecia areata.

This clone has a handful of counts. The chain uses TRBV11-2 and TRBJ2-2; 7 nucleotides match TRBD2. CDR3 length equals 14 residues. Germline V gene lookup returns CDR1 SGHAT and CDR2 FQNNGV. V shed 5 bases and J 6 bases; nucleotides not matched to a gene: 6. CDR3 bases: TGTGCCAGCAGCATACCTGGGGGGGCCGGGGAGCTGTTTTTT. Translating it yields CASSIPGGAGELFF.

In its sample, this clone was seen a few times. The chain carries TRBV28 and TRBJ2-7; D is perhaps TRBD2 (6 bases). CDR1 is MDHEN and CDR2 is SYDVKM in the germline V gene. Trimming shortened V by 6 bases and J by 1 base, and 13 bases separated the two germline ends. CDR3 length: 14 residues. The CDR3 nucleotides are TGTGCCAGCAGCTCCAGTCGGGGGTCCTACGAGCAGTACTTC. It translates to CASSSSRGSYEQYF.

This sequence joins TRBV7-7 and TRBJ2-2; D might be TRBD1 or TRBD2, each matching 5 bases. Trimming left V 2 bases short and J 7 bases short, with 20 bases between. In germline, CDR1 is SSHAT, CDR2 FNYEAQ (reference sequence). This CDR3 contains 17 residues. CDR3 loop: CASSLMRGANINGELFF. Written as DNA, the CDR3 is TGTGCCAGCAGCTTAATGAGAGGGGCCAATATTAACGGGGAGCTGTTTTTT. The whole variable domain, remainder taken from reference TRBV7-7 and TRBJ2-2, is GAGVSQSPRYKVTKRGQDVTLRCDPISSHATLYWYQQALGQGPEFLTYFNYEAQPDKSGLPSDRFSAERPEGSISTLTIQRTEQRDSAMYRCASSLMRGANINGELFFGEGSRLTVL.

In this sample, this clone turned up once. This rearrangement joins TRBV30 to TRBJ2-7; weak D call: TRBD1 (6 bases). Trimming cost V 1 base and J 6 bases, with 13 bases left between them. Germline V gene data show CDR1 as GTSNPN and CDR2 as SVGIG (reference sequence). The CDR3 totals 13 residues. The DNA of the CDR3 is TGTGCCTGGAGTGATCAGGGGCTAGCCGAGCAGTACTTC. Amino acid sequence: CAWSDQGLAEQYF.

CDR3 sequence: CASSPLTETDTQYF. The CDR3 DNA reads as TGTGCCAGCAGTCCCTTGACGGAAACAGATACGCAGTATTTT. The chain combines TRBV27 with TRBJ2-3; D unclear. The germline V and J ends were trimmed by 5 bases and 3 bases, with 12 bases remaining between them. The germline gives CDR1 MNHEY, CDR2 SMNVEV (reference sequence). The CDR3 length is 14 residues.

This clone was found a few times. The chain is built from TRBV25-1 and TRBJ2-7; D is unclear. Trimming left V 3 bases short and J 4 bases short, with 16 bases between. From germline, CDR1 is MGHDK and CDR2 SYGVNS. This CDR3 region has 15 residues. CDR3 region: CASSDPANGEYEQYF. CDR3 DNA: TGTGCCAGCAGTGACCCAGCGAACGGAGAGTACGAGCAGTACTTC.

The CDR3 protein is CAWSWWDGETQYF. The DNA for the CDR3 is TGTGCCTGGAGTTGGTGGGACGGAGAGACCCAGTACTTC. V usage is TRBV30 and J usage is TRBJ2-5; the D call may be TRBD1 or TRBD2 (5 bases each). This CDR3 comprises 13 residues. Germline V gives CDR1 GTSNPN, CDR2 SVGIG (reference sequence). V lost 2 bases, J lost 4 bases, and 11 bases lay in between. Combining the CDR3 with reference TRBV30 and TRBJ2-5 gives the whole variable domain SQTIHQWPATLVQPVGSPLSLECTVEGTSNPNLYWYRQAAGRGLQLLFYSVGIGQISSEVPQNLSASRPQDRQFILSSKKLLLSDSGFYLCAWSWWDGETQYFGPGTRLLVL.

The DNA of the CDR3 is TGTGCCAGCAGCGTGATATATTCACCCCTCCACTTT. Its translation: CASSVIYSPLHF. The chain recombines TRBV13 with TRBJ1-6, with unresolved D. CDR1 and CDR2 from the germline V gene are PRHDT and FYEKMQ (reference sequence). Between the trimmed V and J ends, which lost 5 bases and 8 bases, there was a span of 7 bases. This CDR3 has 12 residues.

There are a few counts of this clone. This chain links TRBV30 with TRBJ2-3; D unclear. V lost 4 bases and J lost 5, with 4 bases in between. The CDR3 totals 10 residues. Per the germline V gene, CDR1 is GTSNPN and CDR2 is SVGIG (reference sequence). The CDR3 DNA reads as TGTGCCTGGACTAAAGATACGCAGTATTTT. Its protein product is CAWTKDTQYF.

The V call is TRBV29-1, the J call TRBJ2-7, with D perhaps being TRBD1 or TRBD2 (5 bases each). The germline CDR1 and CDR2 sequences are SQVTM and ANQGSEA. The V end lost 0 bases, the J end lost 6 bases, and 15 bases lay between the germline ends. This CDR3 region has 14 residues. The CDR3 DNA follows: TGCAGCGTTGAAGACCCGGGACCCCCAACCGAGCAGTACTTC. As protein: CSVEDPGPPTEQYF.

This chain joins TRBV4-1 and TRBJ2-7; D unclear. Germline values: CDR1 MGHRA, CDR2 YSYEKL. The V end was cut by 1 base, the J end by 1 base, with 5 bases between. This CDR3 is built from 13 residues. The CDR3 region is CASSQAGSYEQYF. The DNA for the CDR3 is TGCGCCAGCAGCCAAGCAGGATCCTACGAGCAGTACTTC.

V gene TRBV4-3 combines with J gene TRBJ2-1; D unresolved. CDR3 length: 15 amino acids. Germline V gives CDR1 LGHNA, CDR2 YSLEER. Trimming shortened V by 1 base and J by 0 bases, and 7 bases separated the two germline ends. The CDR3 DNA follows: TGCGCCAGCAGCCAAGTAGTAGACTCCTACAATGAGCAGTTCTTC. Translating it yields CASSQVVDSYNEQFF.

In its sample, this clone was seen a few times. This rearrangement joins TRBV27 to TRBJ1-1, with no clear D. The CDR3 has 13 residues. Germline values: CDR1 MNHEY, CDR2 SMNVEV (reference sequence). V was shortened by 4 bases and J by 2 bases, with 8 bases between the two germline ends. In nucleotides, the CDR3 is TGTGCCAGCAGTTACTCGGTTAACACTGAAGCTTTCTTT. This codes for CASSYSVNTEAFF.

V usage is TRBV6-5 and J usage is TRBJ2-1; either TRBD1 or TRBD2 may fit D (5 bases each). Germline CDR1 MNHEY, CDR2 SVGAGI. Between the trimmed V and J ends, which lost 4 bases and 6 bases, there was a span of 10 bases. The CDR3 totals 13 residues. The CDR3 region is CASSSLGTNEQFF. As DNA, the CDR3 is TGTGCCAGCAGTTCCCTAGGGACCAATGAGCAGTTCTTC.

The V and J genes are TRBV15 and TRBJ2-7; 7 bases are shared with TRBD1. The V and J ends lost 8 bases and 2 bases, in that order; junction bases with no gene match: 9. The CDR3 runs to 14 residues. Germline loops: CDR1 LNHNV, CDR2 YYDKDF (reference sequence). The CDR3 region has the DNA TGTGCCACCGCCTCCGGGACAGAAGCCTACGAGCAGTACTTC. This gives the protein CATASGTEAYEQYF.

The J gene is TRBJ2-7, the V gene TRBV27; D uncertain. Trimming took 6 bases from V and 7 from J, leaving 10 bases between them. The germline V gene encodes CDR1 MNHEY and CDR2 SMNVEV (reference sequence). The CDR3 is made up of 11 amino acids. CDR3 in DNA: TGTGCCAGCAGATCCCTCGGGGAGCAGTACTTC. Residues: CASRSLGEQYF.

This clone came up a few times. The chain recombines TRBV13 with TRBJ2-5, with unresolved D. This CDR3 has 13 residues. Deletions cut 2 bases from V and 5 bases from J, with 9 bases between. The germline gives CDR1 PRHDT, CDR2 FYEKMQ (reference sequence). CDR3 in amino acids: CASSLRGQETQYF. The DNA of the CDR3 is TGTGCCAGCAGCTTACGTGGGCAGGAGACCCAGTACTTC.

In this sample, this clone turned up a few times. The V call is TRBV14, the J call TRBJ2-1; D remains ambiguous. The CDR3 has 12 residues. Trimming cost V 0 bases and J 7 bases, with 4 bases left between them. Germline CDR1 and CDR2: SGHDN and FVKESK. The CDR3 DNA reads TGTGCCAGCAGCCAAGATTTGAATGAGCAGTTCTTC. Its protein is CASSQDLNEQFF.

The CDR3, as DNA: TGCAGCGTTGAAGTGGAAAGCACAGATACGCAGTATTTT. Protein: CSVEVESTDTQYF. The chain couples TRBV29-1 to TRBJ2-3; D not certain. This CDR3 is built from 13 residues. V dropped 1 base and J dropped 0 bases, with 5 bases sitting between them. From germline, CDR1 is SQVTM and CDR2 ANQGSEA.

The chain joins TRBV29-1 to TRBJ1-2; possibly TRBD1 for D (5 bases). Germline CDR1 and CDR2: SQVTM and ANQGSEA. V was cut by 6 bases and J by 8 bases, with 16 bases left in between. This CDR3 comprises 12 residues. The CDR3 protein is CSVPEGPAGYTF. Here the CDR3 DNA reads TGCAGCGTGCCGGAGGGACCCGCGGGCTACACCTTC.

In its sample, this clone was seen once. V is TRBV29-1 and J is TRBJ2-7; D may be TRBD1 or TRBD2 (5 bases each). This CDR3 has 14 amino acids. Trimming cost V 3 bases and J 4 bases, with 16 bases left between them. Looked up from germline, CDR1 is SQVTM and CDR2 is ANQGSEA. The CDR3 DNA reads TGCAGCGTTGAGGGGACGGATAAAGAGTACGAGCAGTACTTC. Residues: CSVEGTDKEYEQYF.